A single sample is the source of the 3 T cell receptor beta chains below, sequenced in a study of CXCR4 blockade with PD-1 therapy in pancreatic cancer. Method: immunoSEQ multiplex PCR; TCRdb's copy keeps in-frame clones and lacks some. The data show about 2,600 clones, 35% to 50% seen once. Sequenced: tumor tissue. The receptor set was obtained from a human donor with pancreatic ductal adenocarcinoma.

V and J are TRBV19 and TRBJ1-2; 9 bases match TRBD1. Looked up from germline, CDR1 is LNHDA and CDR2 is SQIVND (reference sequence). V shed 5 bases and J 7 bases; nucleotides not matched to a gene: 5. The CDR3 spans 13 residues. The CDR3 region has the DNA TGTGCCAGTAGTCCCCGGGACAGGGCTGGCTACACCTTC. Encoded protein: CASSPRDRAGYTF.

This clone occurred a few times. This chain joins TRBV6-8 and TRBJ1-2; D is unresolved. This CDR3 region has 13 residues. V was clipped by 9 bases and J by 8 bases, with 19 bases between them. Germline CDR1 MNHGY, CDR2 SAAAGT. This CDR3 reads CASKTPGREGYTF. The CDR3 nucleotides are TGTGCCAGTAAGACCCCCGGGAGAGAGGGCTACACCTTC.

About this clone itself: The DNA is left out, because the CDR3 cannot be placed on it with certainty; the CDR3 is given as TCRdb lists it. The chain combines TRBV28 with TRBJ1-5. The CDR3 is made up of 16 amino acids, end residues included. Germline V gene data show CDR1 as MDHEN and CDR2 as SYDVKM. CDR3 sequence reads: CASSSSTRGGNQPQHF.